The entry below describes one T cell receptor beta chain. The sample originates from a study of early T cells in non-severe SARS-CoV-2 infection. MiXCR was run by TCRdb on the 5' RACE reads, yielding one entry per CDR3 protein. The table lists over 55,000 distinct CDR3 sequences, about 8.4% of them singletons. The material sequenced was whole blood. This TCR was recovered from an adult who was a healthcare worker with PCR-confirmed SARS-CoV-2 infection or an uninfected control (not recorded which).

The CDR3 DNA reads as TGTGCCAGCAGTTTCTACAGGTCCACCGGGGAGCTGTTTTTT. Translation: CASSFYRSTGELFF. V and J are TRBV6-5 and TRBJ2-2; weak D call: TRBD1 (5 bases). The CDR3 has 14 amino acids. Germline-derived CDR1 and CDR2 are MNHEY and SVGAGI. The germline V and J ends were trimmed by 4 bases and 4 bases, with 10 bases remaining between them.